Below are 19 T cell receptor beta chains sequenced from a single sample in a study of control samples from healthy donors and cancer patients. Sequencing was performed with immunoSEQ multiplex PCR; in TCRdb, only in-frame clones are kept and a portion is missing. The sample contains 150,000 to 200,000 clones, around nine tenths of which appear only once. The specimen was blood. The receptors shown here come from a man in his thirties or forties in good health.

This chain uses TRBV5-8 with TRBJ2-5; D ambiguous. V lost 0 bases, J lost 6 bases, and 6 bases lay in between. This CDR3 contains 12 residues. Germline lookup yields CDR1 SGHTS and CDR2 YDEGEE. The DNA for the CDR3 is TGTGCCAGCAGCTTGGTTGTTCAGACCCAGTACTTC. Residues: CASSLVVQTQYF.

The chain recombines TRBV19 with TRBJ2-5; 7 nucleotides align to TRBD2. The germline CDR1 and CDR2 sequences are LNHDA and SQIVND (reference sequence). V was pared by 8 bases and J by 9 bases, with 15 bases of the junction left unmatched. CDR3 size: 14 residues. The CDR3 protein is CASSDPALARAQYF. CDR3 nucleotides: TGTGCCAGTTCGGACCCGGCACTAGCGAGGGCCCAGTACTTC.

V is TRBV27 and J is TRBJ1-5; possible D gene TRBD1, 6 bases. Trimming cost V 6 bases and J 7 bases, with 13 bases left between them. The CDR3 is 13 residues long. Per the germline V gene, CDR1 is MNHEY and CDR2 is SMNVEV (reference sequence). The CDR3 loop reads CASRGQGKQPQHF. CDR3 DNA sequence: TGTGCCAGCAGGGGACAAGGAAAACAGCCCCAGCATTTT.

Of note for this clone: This sample also contains other DNA sequences that code for the same CDR3. V and J are TRBV28 and TRBJ1-1, with D unresolved. Trimming left V 3 bases short and J 5 bases short, with 7 bases between. The CDR3 length is 12 residues. From germline, CDR1 is MDHEN and CDR2 SYDVKM. The chain's CDR3 is CASSLGRTEAFF. The CDR3 bases are TGTGCCAGCAGTTTGGGAAGAACTGAAGCTTTCTTT.

The V call is TRBV6-5, the J call TRBJ1-4, with 7 bases aligning to TRBD1. The trim removed 4 bases at V and 8 bases at J, leaving 4 bases unmatched. Looked up from germline, CDR1 is MNHEY and CDR2 is SVGAGI. The CDR3 spans 13 residues. The CDR3 DNA reads as TGTGCCAGCAGTTCAGGGGGAGCGGAAAAACTGTTTTTT. As protein: CASSSGGAEKLFF.

The V gene is TRBV6-6, the J gene TRBJ2-1; 8 nucleotides agree with TRBD1. After removal of 6 bases from V and 3 bases from J, the junction contained 7 bases not matched to a gene. The CDR3 is made up of 15 amino acids. Germline CDR1 MNHNY, CDR2 SVGAGI (reference sequence). This CDR3 is CASRLPGQDYNEQFF. For the CDR3, the DNA is TGTGCCAGCAGACTACCGGGACAGGACTACAATGAGCAGTTCTTC.

This chain's CDR3 is CASSLSSPSQGPSAYEQYF. Here the CDR3 DNA reads TGTGCCAGCAGTTTATCGAGTCCCAGTCAGGGGCCATCGGCCTACGAGCAGTACTTC. This chain connects TRBV27 to TRBJ2-7; the D gene is possibly TRBD1 (6 bases). Germline assignment: CDR1 MNHEY and CDR2 SMNVEV (reference sequence). The CDR3 has 19 amino acids. The V and J ends lost 0 bases and 2 bases respectively, with 23 bases between them.

The sample holds one count of this clone. The chain combines TRBV25-1 with TRBJ2-5, with 8 bases matching TRBD2. Losses at the gene ends were 0 bases for V and 6 bases for J; bases not matched to a gene: 6. Germline-derived CDR1 and CDR2 are MGHDK and SYGVNS. This CDR3 has 15 residues. The CDR3 coding sequence is TGTGCCAGCAGTGAATACGGGACTAGTCGACAGACCCAGTACTTC. This codes for CASSEYGTSRQTQYF.

V is TRBV10-2 and J is TRBJ2-7; possibly TRBD1 or TRBD2 for D (5 bases each). The CDR3 covers 12 residues. V was clipped by 11 bases and J by 1 base, with 12 bases between them. Germline V gene sequence: CDR1 WSHSY, CDR2 SAAADI. CDR3 amino acids: CAVGTQSYEQYF. Written as DNA, the CDR3 is TGCGCCGTGGGGACGCAGTCCTACGAGCAGTACTTC.

This clone was seen only a few times. The chain joins TRBV4-2 to TRBJ2-2, with 8 bases identical to TRBD2. Germline CDR1 LGHNA, CDR2 YNFKEQ. Trimming cost V 4 bases and J 0 bases; bases outside gene matches: 7. The CDR3 sequence is 17 residues long. Here the CDR3 DNA reads TGTGCCAGCAGCCCGGACGGACTAGCTACGAACACCGGGGAGCTGTTTTTT. This translates into CASSPDGLATNTGELFF.

This sequence joins TRBV10-3 and TRBJ1-5; 8 nucleotides match TRBD1. Germline CDR1 reads ENHRY; CDR2 reads SYGVKD. There are 14 residues in the CDR3. The ends lost 6 bases at V and 5 bases at J; junction bases unmatched: 6. The CDR3 spells CAISASGGDQPQHF. The CDR3 region has the DNA TGTGCCATCAGCGCATCAGGGGGCGATCAGCCCCAGCATTTT.

The rearrangement uses TRBV7-2 and TRBJ1-4, with D tentatively TRBD1 (5 bases). Germline V CDR1 and CDR2: SGHTA, FQGNSA. V was cut by 3 bases and J by 12 bases, with 14 bases left in between. The CDR3 has 13 residues. CDR3 DNA: TGTGCCAGCAGCTTCAGGCAGGGTCGGGAACTGTTTTTT. Translation: CASSFRQGRELFF.

This sequence joins TRBV6-5 and TRBJ2-1, with D possibly called TRBD1 or TRBD2 (6 bases each). The V end was cut by 2 bases, the J end by 15 bases, with 20 bases between. The CDR3 is 14 amino acids. The germline V gene has CDR1 MNHEY and CDR2 SVGAGI. The CDR3 DNA reads TGTGCCAGCAGTTACGTTACCTCGGGGGCCCTAATGTTCTTC. Translation: CASSYVTSGALMFF.

The chain combines TRBV7-8 with TRBJ2-5; 7 nucleotides align to TRBD2. Trimming took 5 bases from V and 3 from J; bases not matched to a gene: 12. Germline values: CDR1 SGHVS, CDR2 FQNEAQ. The CDR3 extends over 16 amino acids. This chain's CDR3 is CASSPYGGGMKETQYF. The CDR3, as DNA: TGTGCCAGCAGCCCATACGGGGGAGGGATGAAAGAGACCCAGTACTTC.

The rearrangement joins TRBV19 to TRBJ1-4; D might be TRBD1 (5 bases). V lost 6 bases and J 8 bases, leaving 28 bases between the germline ends. This CDR3 contains 18 residues. The germline V gene has CDR1 LNHDA and CDR2 SQIVND (reference sequence). CDR3 sequence (DNA): TGTGCCAGTAGACTACAGGAACCAAGTGCCCGGGTGGACGAAAAACTGTTTTTT. As protein: CASRLQEPSARVDEKLFF. Full variable domain (missing parts from reference TRBV19 and TRBJ1-4): DGGITQSPKYLFRKEGQNVTLSCEQNLNHDAMYWYRQDPGQGLRLIYYSQIVNDFQKGDIAEGYSVSREKKESFPLTVTSAQKNPTAFYLCASRLQEPSARVDEKLFFGSGTQLSVL.

The chain joins TRBV6-5 to TRBJ1-3, with 8 bases matching TRBD1. Germline V gene lookup returns CDR1 MNHEY and CDR2 SVGAGI. CDR3 length: 15 residues. V dropped 5 bases and J dropped 2; count of bases not matched to a gene: 5. The CDR3 DNA reads TGTGCCAGCAGTCGGATGACAGGGGCTGGAAACACCATATATTTT. This codes for CASSRMTGAGNTIYF.

The rearrangement links TRBV3-1 (or the pseudogene TRBV3-2) to TRBJ2-3; 11 nucleotides agree with TRBD2. The CDR3 sequence is 19 residues long. V was pared by 0 bases and J by 1 base, with 9 bases of the junction left unmatched. CDR1 is LGHDT, CDR2 YNNKEL, per germline (reference sequence). The CDR3 region is CASSQDITSGGRRTDTQYF. In DNA, the CDR3 is TGTGCCAGCAGCCAAGACATTACTAGCGGGGGCCGCCGCACAGATACGCAGTATTTT.

In its sample, this clone is medium-sized. The J gene is TRBJ2-1, the V gene TRBV29-1; D is undetermined. The ends were cut back, 3 bases at V and 4 bases at J, with 4 bases in the middle. The CDR3 sequence is 11 residues long. Germline assignment: CDR1 SQVTM and CDR2 ANQGSEA. CDR3 region: CSVERYNEQFF. In DNA, the CDR3 is TGCAGCGTTGAGAGGTACAATGAGCAGTTCTTC.

V gene TRBV4-2 combines with J gene TRBJ2-7; 7 nucleotides align to TRBD1. Per the germline V gene, CDR1 is LGHNA and CDR2 is YNFKEQ. V lost 0 bases and J lost 6; bases outside the gene matches: 11. CDR3 length equals 16 residues. In DNA form, the CDR3 reads TGTGCCAGCAGCCAAGAGCAAAGTACAGGGGTCGGCGAGCAGTACTTC. The encoded protein is CASSQEQSTGVGEQYF.